Each of the 25 T cell receptor beta chains below was sequenced from the same sample in a study of post-analysis software for immune sequencing data. Study-wide findings and caveats: Included in a set of 5 or 6 TRBV segments more frequent in patients than controls were TRBV5-6, TRBV5-1 and TRBV20-1.

Unique molecular identifiers featured in each of the TCR beta cDNA libraries. TCRdb reprocessed the PCR reads with MiXCR, giving one entry per CDR3 protein. The sample records about 540,000 distinct CDR3 sequences, approximately 34% being singletons. Which antigens these TCRs recognize remains unknown. The specimen sequenced was blood. Receptors originate from a girl aged 2 to 17 with multiple sclerosis.

The chain carries TRBV24-1 and TRBJ1-5; D not certain. Per the germline V gene, CDR1 is KGHDR and CDR2 is SFDVKD. Trimming pared 0 bases from V and 2 bases from J, leaving 4 bases between. The CDR3 is made up of 14 amino acids. This chain's CDR3 is CATSDLWGNQPQHF. The CDR3 DNA is TGTGCCACCAGTGATTTGTGGGGCAATCAGCCCCAGCATTTT.

In its sample, this clonotype was seen many times. The V call is TRBV20-1, the J call TRBJ2-5, with a weak D call TRBD2 (6 bases). The CDR3 is made up of 13 amino acids. The V and J ends lost 5 bases and 2 bases respectively, with 12 bases between them. Germline-derived CDR1 and CDR2 are DFQATT and SNEGSKA (reference sequence). The CDR3 DNA reads TGCAGTGCTCCCGGGACTTTACAAGAGACCCAGTACTTC. Translation: CSAPGTLQETQYF.

This clonotype occurred once. One end of the junction varies from germline; a read error may be responsible. J is TRBJ2-7 and V is TRBV27; 8 positions match TRBD2. The length of the CDR3 is 13 residues. Germline V gives CDR1 MNHEY, CDR2 SMNVEV (reference sequence). CDR3 in DNA: TGTGCCAGCAGTCGGACTAGCTACTACGAGCAGTACTTT. Protein sequence: CASSRTSYYEQYF.

Details on this clonotype: The junction shows a germline mismatch at one end, possibly a read error. This chain uses TRBV20-1 with TRBJ2-1; D call uncertain. CDR3 length: 12 residues. CDR1 and CDR2 from the germline V gene are DFQATT and SNEGSKA (reference sequence). The CDR3 region has the DNA TGCAGGGCTAGAGATCCCGACGGGGAGCAGTTCTTC. This translates into CRARDPDGEQFF.

Note on this clonotype: The junction differs from germline at one of its ends, possibly a read error. The gene calls are TRBV24-1 and TRBJ1-2, with 8 bases lining up with TRBD1. CDR1 and CDR2 (germline): KGHDR, SFDVKD. The CDR3 consists of 13 residues. CDR3: CATRDFDRGGYTF. The CDR3 DNA follows: TGTGCCACCAGGGATTTTGACAGGGGTGGCTACACCTTC.

This chain links TRBV29-1 with TRBJ2-1, with no clear D. The CDR3 is 15 residues long. With 0 bases removed from V and 3 bases from J, the gap between germline ends came to 12 bases. CDR1 and CDR2 from the germline V gene are SQVTM and ANQGSEA. CDR3 sequence reads: CSVEEGTPGYNEQFF. The CDR3 DNA reads TGCAGCGTTGAAGAGGGCACCCCAGGCTACAATGAGCAGTTCTTC.

This clonotype was seen a handful of times. This rearrangement joins TRBV27 to TRBJ2-5; 10 positions agree with TRBD1. V shed 1 base and J 7 bases; nucleotides not matched to a gene: 3. The length of the CDR3 is 14 residues. CDR1 and CDR2 (germline): MNHEY, SMNVEV (reference sequence). CDR3 nucleotides: TGTGCCAGCAGTTTATGGGACAGGGGAAGGACCCAGTACTTC. Translating gives CASSLWDRGRTQYF.

This clonotype was seen more than once but under ten times. V gene TRBV6-2 or TRBV6-3 combines with J gene TRBJ1-5, with 7 nucleotides matching TRBD1. The germline CDR1 and CDR2 sequences are MNHEY and SVGEGT. This CDR3 has 13 amino acids. Trimming took 7 bases from V and 5 from J; bases not matched to a gene: 5. The CDR3 DNA is TGTGCCAGCACCACGACAGGGTATCAGCCCCAGCATTTT. This gives the protein CASTTTGYQPQHF.

This clonotype was observed a single time. The V gene is TRBV7-2, the J gene TRBJ2-1; TRBD1 aligns across 10 bases. There are 15 residues in the CDR3. Germline V gene lookup returns CDR1 SGHTA and CDR2 FQGNSA. V dropped 3 bases and J dropped 8; count of bases not matched to a gene: 7. The CDR3 bases are TGTGCCAGCAGCTTCCTTCTGGGACAGGGGTATGAGCAGTTCTTC. Translation gives CASSFLLGQGYEQFF. The full variable domain, completed using reference TRBV7-2 and TRBJ2-1, is GAGVSQSPSNKVTEKGKDVELRCDPISGHTALYWYRQSLGQGLEFLIYFQGNSAPDKSGLPSDRFSAERTGGSVSTLTIQRTQQEDSAVYLCASSFLLGQGYEQFFGPGTRLTVL.

In this sample, this clonotype turned up a few times. The CDR3 region has the DNA TGCAGTGCTAGAGATCAGGCTTTGTATGGCGATACGCAGTATTTT. This gives the protein CSARDQALYGDTQYF. The genes are TRBV20-1 and TRBJ2-3; D gene unclear. Germline-derived CDR1 and CDR2 are DFQATT and SNEGSKA (reference sequence). The V gene lost 0 bases and the J gene lost 6 bases, with 16 bases spanning the gap. The CDR3 sequence is 15 residues long.

This clonotype was recorded only once. At one boundary the junction diverges from the germline segment, which might be a read error. This sequence joins TRBV12-3 or TRBV12-4 and TRBJ1-2; D might be TRBD1 (5 bases). CDR3 size: 15 residues. The chain's CDR3 is CAGSLGPVGGYGYTF. In DNA, the CDR3 is TGTGCCGGCAGTTTAGGACCGGTCGGGGGCTATGGCTACACCTTC.

V gene TRBV5-6 combines with J gene TRBJ1-4, with unresolved D. This CDR3 region has 16 residues. Trimming shortened V by 2 bases and J by 4 bases, and 15 bases separated the two germline ends. Germline V gene lookup returns CDR1 SGHDT and CDR2 YYEEEE. CDR3 protein: CASSFRTSVINEKLFF. CDR3 sequence (DNA): TGTGCCAGCAGCTTCAGGACGTCGGTGATTAATGAAAAACTGTTTTTT.

The rearrangement joins TRBV4-1 to TRBJ2-7; 7 bases match TRBD1. Germline CDR1 and CDR2: MGHRA and YSYEKL. With V trimmed by 1 base and J by 3 bases, 6 bases remained unmatched. This CDR3 is 15 amino acids long. CDR3 amino acids: CASSQVRGTDYEQYF. As DNA, the CDR3 is TGCGCCAGCAGCCAAGTTAGGGGGACAGACTACGAGCAGTACTTC.

This clonotype was counted a few times. V is TRBV20-1 and J is TRBJ2-5; possibly TRBD2 for D (6 bases). The CDR3 has 15 residues. V was trimmed by 5 bases and J by 2 bases, leaving 18 bases between them. CDR1 DFQATT and CDR2 SNEGSKA come from the germline V gene (reference sequence). The CDR3, as DNA: TGCAGTGCTCTCAGAGGTGGTAGCGGACAAGAGACCCAGTACTTC. Translation gives CSALRGGSGQETQYF.

The chain carries TRBV5-1 and TRBJ2-3; D assignment may be TRBD1 or TRBD2 (5 bases each). The V and J ends lost 0 bases and 2 bases respectively, with 13 bases between them. The CDR3 extends over 16 amino acids. Germline CDR1 and CDR2: SGHRS and YFSETQ. CDR3 in DNA: TGCGCCAGCAGCTTGGTGGGGACGGAGGACACAGATACGCAGTATTTT. Translation gives CASSLVGTEDTDTQYF.

This clonotype turned up a few times. The V call is TRBV6-5, the J call TRBJ1-6; no definite D call. CDR3 length equals 12 residues. Trimming cost V 2 bases and J 7 bases, with 3 bases left between them. Germline V gene lookup returns CDR1 MNHEY and CDR2 SVGAGI. DNA for the CDR3: TGTGCCAGCAGTTACGTAAATTCACCCCTCCACTTT. It yields the protein CASSYVNSPLHF.

The chain combines TRBV3-1 with TRBJ2-7; TRBD1 agrees at 9 bases. The CDR3 totals 17 residues. Trimming at V came to 0 bases and at J to 7 bases, leaving 13 bases not matched to a gene. CDR1 is LGHDT and CDR2 is YNNKEL in the germline V gene (reference sequence). The CDR3 reads CASSQDLGQGSNNEQYF. The CDR3 nucleotides are TGTGCCAGCAGCCAAGATTTGGGACAGGGATCCAACAATGAGCAGTACTTC.

The V gene is TRBV5-1, the J gene TRBJ2-5; D not certain. The CDR3 has 14 residues. Germline CDR1 and CDR2: SGHRS and YFSETQ. V was clipped by 3 bases and J by 1 base, with 10 bases between them. CDR3 sequence reads: CASSSYQPQETQYF. In DNA, the CDR3 is TGCGCCAGCAGCTCCTACCAGCCCCAAGAGACCCAGTACTTC. Full variable domain (rest looked up from reference TRBV5-1 and TRBJ2-5): KAGVTQTPRYLIKTRGQQVTLSCSPISGHRSVSWYQQTPGQGLQFLFEYFSETQRNKGNFPGRFSGRQFSNSRSEMNVSTLELGDSALYLCASSSYQPQETQYFGPGTRLLVL.

In its sample, this clonotype was seen a few times. DNA of the CDR3: TGTGCCAGCAGCCCAGTCACAGACAGACCGAAAGAGACCCAGTACTTC. Translating gives CASSPVTDRPKETQYF. The genes are TRBV11-2 and TRBJ2-5, with a weak D call TRBD1 (5 bases). The germline V gene encodes CDR1 SGHAT and CDR2 FQNNGV. V shed 5 bases and J shed 3 bases, with 19 bases lying between them. The CDR3 covers 16 residues.

V and J are TRBV7-9 and TRBJ2-5, with 10 positions matching TRBD1. Germline trimming cut 5 bases from V and 5 bases from J; bases unmatched to any gene: 11. This CDR3 contains 16 residues. CDR1 is SEHNR, CDR2 FQNEAQ, per germline (reference sequence). The chain's CDR3 is CASSPTSTGGRETQYF. The CDR3 nucleotides read TGTGCCAGCAGCCCGACCTCGACAGGGGGCCGGGAGACCCAGTACTTC.

This clonotype was counted only a few times. The chain recombines TRBV2 with TRBJ2-3, with TRBD1 matching 10 bases. CDR1 is SNHLY, CDR2 FYNNEI, per germline. Trimming took 6 bases from V and 2 from J; bases not matched to a gene: 5. This CDR3 is 15 amino acids long. CDR3 sequence reads: CASSAGTGDTDTQYF. CDR3 in DNA: TGTGCCAGCAGCGCCGGGACAGGGGACACAGATACGCAGTATTTT.

V and J are TRBV27 and TRBJ2-5; D not resolved. Trimming pared 5 bases from V and 1 base from J, leaving 17 bases between. Per germline, CDR1 MNHEY and CDR2 SMNVEV (reference sequence). CDR3 length equals 16 residues. In DNA, the CDR3 is TGTGCCAGCAGTCTTCTCTTCGGGCGAGGCCAAGAGACCCAGTACTTC. Its translation is CASSLLFGRGQETQYF.

This clonotype has a single count. The V and J genes are TRBV3-1 and TRBJ2-1; 9 bases map to TRBD2. J lost 8 bases, V lost 0 bases, and 8 bases had no gene match. The CDR3 extends over 16 amino acids. Germline lookup yields CDR1 LGHDT and CDR2 YNNKEL (reference sequence). CDR3 in amino acids: CASSQDSSGVRYEQFF. CDR3 in DNA: TGTGCCAGCAGCCAAGATTCTAGCGGGGTACGCTATGAGCAGTTCTTC.

This clonotype was seen only a few times. The rearrangement joins TRBV12-3 or TRBV12-4 to TRBJ1-4, with a tentative D call TRBD1 (6 bases). The ends were cut back, 4 bases at V and 8 bases at J, with 35 bases in the middle. The CDR3 runs to 21 residues. In DNA form, the CDR3 reads TGTGCCAGCAGTTCATTACAGTTGACCGGGACACTCGAGCGCGGGGGCGAAAAACTGTTTTTT. It translates to CASSSLQLTGTLERGGEKLFF.

The chain recombines TRBV20-1 with TRBJ2-7; D possibly uses TRBD1 or TRBD2 (6 bases each). The V gene lost 3 bases and the J gene lost 5 bases, with 17 bases spanning the gap. The CDR3 is 14 residues long. Germline V lookup: CDR1 DFQATT, CDR2 SNEGSKA (reference sequence). Here the CDR3 DNA reads TGCAGTGCTAGTAGGGCCGGGGGCTGGAACGAGCAGTACTTC. Its translation is CSASRAGGWNEQYF.